The 23 T cell receptor beta chains in this list originate from one sample, sequenced in a study of blood T cell repertoires in COVID-19. TCRdb's copy holds only in-frame clones and misses some; the assay was immunoSEQ multiplex PCR. The data show some 87,000 clones, with around 92% seen just once and roughly 6.4% held by the top ten. Sequenced: peripheral blood. The receptors were sampled from a woman aged 55 to 70 with active COVID-19.

CDR3 sequence (DNA): TGCGCCAGCAGCTCGGGGGGCAGCACAGATACGCAGTATTTT. It specifies CASSSGGSTDTQYF. The V call is TRBV4-1, the J call TRBJ2-3; maybe TRBD2 (7 bases). The CDR3 is 14 amino acids. Germline values: CDR1 MGHRA, CDR2 YSYEKL. Trimming stripped 5 bases from V and 0 bases from J, with 9 bases between.

V gene TRBV11-2 combines with J gene TRBJ1-2; D is possibly TRBD1 (5 bases). This CDR3 contains 15 residues. Trimming removed 5 bases at V and 3 bases at J, with 16 bases between. Per the germline V gene, CDR1 is SGHAT and CDR2 is FQNNGV. In DNA, the CDR3 is TGTGCCAGCAGCACCCTGTCCGGGGGGGACTATGGCTACACCTTC. Protein product: CASSTLSGGDYGYTF.

The chain is built from TRBV24-1 and TRBJ2-7, with TRBD1 identical over 7 bases. The ends lost 1 base at V and 1 base at J; junction bases unmatched: 21. Germline CDR1 KGHDR, CDR2 SFDVKD. This CDR3 region has 21 residues. The CDR3 DNA is TGTGCCACCAGTGATTTACCGCCGGGACAGCTCCCCTCCTGGTGGTCCTACGAGCAGTACTTC. It yields the protein CATSDLPPGQLPSWWSYEQYF.

The rearrangement joins TRBV19 to TRBJ2-5; 11 nucleotides agree with TRBD2. The trim removed 7 bases at V and 5 bases at J, leaving 6 bases unmatched. The CDR3 has 14 residues. Germline CDR1 is LNHDA and CDR2 is SQIVND (reference sequence). The CDR3 loop is CASTTSGSWETQYF. The CDR3 bases are TGTGCCAGTACTACTAGCGGGAGCTGGGAGACCCAGTACTTC.

The V gene is TRBV6-1, the J gene TRBJ2-7, with 9 bases identical to TRBD2. CDR1 MNHNS and CDR2 SASEGT come from the germline V gene. The CDR3 runs 16 residues. The junction had 5 bases not matched to a gene; V was cut back by 2 bases and J by 0 bases. CDR3 DNA sequence: TGTGCCAGCAGTGAATTAGCGGGAGCGAGCTCCTACGAGCAGTACTTC. This encodes CASSELAGASSYEQYF.

The chain joins TRBV7-2 to TRBJ1-3; 9 bases map to TRBD1. Germline V CDR1 and CDR2: SGHTA, FQGNSA. The V segment lost 5 bases and the J segment 4 bases; nucleotides outside the gene matches: 9. The CDR3 runs 16 residues. The CDR3 bases are TGTGCCAGCAGCGTTACAGGGGGCGCAGGAGGAAACACCATATATTTT. Its protein product is CASSVTGGAGGNTIYF.

The table lists this clone with a count of one. The rearrangement uses TRBV24-1 and TRBJ2-3; 9 nucleotides line up with TRBD2. The CDR3 runs to 14 residues. Looked up from germline, CDR1 is KGHDR and CDR2 is SFDVKD. With 12 bases clipped from V and 0 bases from J, the junction kept 6 bases outside the gene matches. CDR3: CAVGGRGSTDTQYF. The CDR3 nucleotides read TGTGCCGTCGGCGGGAGGGGGAGCACAGATACGCAGTATTTT.

The gene calls are TRBV5-8 and TRBJ2-2, with D possibly matching TRBD1 (5 bases). Between the trimmed V and J ends, which lost 7 bases and 6 bases, there was a span of 25 bases. CDR1 is SGHTS and CDR2 is YDEGEE in the germline V gene. The CDR3 runs 17 residues. CDR3 nucleotide sequence: TGTGCCAGCGCCAGATCAGGACACCGAGGTTTATCCGGGGAGCTGTTTTTT. Protein sequence: CASARSGHRGLSGELFF.

V is TRBV11-2 and J is TRBJ1-2; tentatively, D is TRBD1 (5 bases). Trimming removed 8 bases from V and 2 bases from J, with 21 bases in between. The length of the CDR3 is 16 residues. Germline V CDR1 and CDR2: SGHAT, FQNNGV. As DNA, the CDR3 is TGTGCCAGCGCTCTCCTCGCAAGGGGCAAGAACTATGGCTACACCTTC. Its translation: CASALLARGKNYGYTF.

The CDR3 loop reads CASRDTSYGYTF. The CDR3 bases are TGTGCCAGCAGAGACACCTCCTATGGCTACACCTTC. The V gene is TRBV6-5, the J gene TRBJ1-2; D unclear. Germline V lookup: CDR1 MNHEY, CDR2 SVGAGI. The germline V and J ends were trimmed by 6 bases and 4 bases, with 9 bases remaining between them. The CDR3 is made up of 12 amino acids.

The chain recombines TRBV12-2 with TRBJ1-5. TRBV12-2 is deemed a pseudogene. CDR3 length: 11 residues. The CDR3 loop reads CASRTGWPQHF. The CDR3 nucleotides are TGTGCAAGTCGCACCGGGTGGCCCCAGCATTTT.

This clone was counted once. CDR3 sequence (DNA): TGTGCCTGGAGTGTTCAAAAAGCCAAAAACATTCAGTACTTC. Its translation is CAWSVQKAKNIQYF. The V call is TRBV30, the J call TRBJ2-4; D remains ambiguous. The CDR3 is 14 amino acids. From germline, CDR1 is GTSNPN and CDR2 SVGIG (reference sequence). V was shortened by 0 bases and J by 0 bases, with 6 bases between the two germline ends.

V and J are TRBV29-1 and TRBJ2-5; 11 bases line up with TRBD1. CDR3 size: 13 residues. The V and J ends lost 6 bases and 8 bases, in that order; junction bases with no gene match: 8. CDR1 is SQVTM and CDR2 is ANQGSEA in the germline V gene. The CDR3 loop reads CSVDPGTGGTQYF. CDR3 nucleotides: TGCAGCGTGGACCCCGGGACAGGGGGAACCCAGTACTTC.

The rearrangement joins TRBV5-1 to TRBJ2-2; possibly TRBD1 for D (6 bases). Germline CDR1 SGHRS, CDR2 YFSETQ. The CDR3 runs 14 residues. The ends were cut back, 5 bases at V and 1 base at J, with 9 bases in the middle. In nucleotides, the CDR3 is TGCGCCAGCAGTCAGGGGATGAACACCGGGGAGCTGTTTTTT. Amino acid sequence: CASSQGMNTGELFF.

The J gene is TRBJ2-1, the V gene TRBV28; TRBD1 matches at 8 bases. This CDR3 comprises 14 residues. Germline CDR1 reads MDHEN; CDR2 reads SYDVKM. The J segment lost 7 bases and the V segment lost 4 bases, leaving 6 bases of the junction unmatched. CDR3 loop: CASSSRQGANEQFF. CDR3 coding DNA: TGTGCCAGCAGTTCCCGGCAGGGGGCTAATGAGCAGTTCTTC.

CDR3 loop: CASSLGGTGVYQPQHF. CDR3 nucleotides: TGTGCCAGCAGTTTAGGGGGGACAGGGGTGTATCAGCCCCAGCATTTT. This rearrangement joins TRBV28 to TRBJ1-5, with 10 bases aligning to TRBD1. From germline, CDR1 is MDHEN and CDR2 SYDVKM. The CDR3 extends over 16 amino acids. The ends lost 2 bases at V and 5 bases at J; junction bases unmatched: 6.

V is TRBV7-8 and J is TRBJ2-3, with D tentatively TRBD1 (6 bases). V was trimmed by 3 bases and J by 5 bases, leaving 12 bases between them. Germline assignment: CDR1 SGHVS and CDR2 FQNEAQ. This CDR3 is built from 14 residues. The CDR3 is CASSFGGSRDTQYF. CDR3 in DNA: TGTGCCAGCAGCTTTGGGGGCTCGAGAGATACGCAGTATTTT.

The genes are TRBV29-1 and TRBJ2-1; 8 bases match TRBD1. After removal of 4 bases from V and 5 bases from J, the junction contained 4 bases not matched to a gene. CDR3 length: 13 amino acids. In germline, CDR1 is SQVTM, CDR2 ANQGSEA. The CDR3 DNA follows: TGCAGCGTTGGACAGGGGTTGGACAATGAGCAGTTCTTC. Translation: CSVGQGLDNEQFF.

In this sample, this clone turned up a few times. V is TRBV3-1 (or the pseudogene TRBV3-2) and J is TRBJ1-2, with D hard to call. V dropped 0 bases and J dropped 5 bases, with 7 bases sitting between them. CDR1 and CDR2 (germline): LGHDT, YNNKEL (reference sequence). This CDR3 spans 13 amino acids. The CDR3 is CASSQDWPYGYTF. Written as DNA, the CDR3 is TGTGCCAGCAGCCAAGACTGGCCATATGGCTACACCTTC.

This clone is a singleton in its sample. The rearrangement joins TRBV23-1 to TRBJ2-4; 8 bases map to TRBD1. TRBV23-1 is filed as an ORF, its function uncertain. J gave up 4 bases and V 2 bases, and 4 bases lay outside the gene matches. The CDR3 totals 15 residues. CDR3 residues: CASSQPDRAKNIQYF. The CDR3 region has the DNA TGCGCCAGCAGTCAACCGGACAGGGCTAAAAACATTCAGTACTTC.

The rearrangement joins TRBV24-1 to TRBJ1-5, with a possible D match to TRBD1 (6 bases). The CDR3 contains 15 residues. V shed 4 bases and J shed 0 bases, with 9 bases lying between them. CDR1 KGHDR and CDR2 SFDVKD come from the germline V gene. The DNA for the CDR3 is TGTGCCACCAGTGAAGGACAGTATAGCAATCAGCCCCAGCATTTT. Translation: CATSEGQYSNQPQHF.

This clone was seen just once. The chain carries TRBV7-9 and TRBJ2-7; a possible D gene is TRBD1 (6 bases). CDR3 size: 14 residues. CDR1 is SEHNR, CDR2 FQNEAQ, per germline (reference sequence). Trimming took off 5 bases at V and 0 bases at J, with 11 bases between the two ends. CDR3 loop: CASSPRGSSYEQYF. The CDR3 DNA reads as TGTGCCAGCAGCCCCAGGGGTTCCTCCTACGAGCAGTACTTC.

This clone was detected only once. This chain connects TRBV3-1 (or the pseudogene TRBV3-2) to TRBJ1-6; D gene ambiguous. The germline V and J ends were trimmed by 1 base and 7 bases, with 5 bases remaining between them. Looked up from germline, CDR1 is LGHDT and CDR2 is YNNKEL (reference sequence). The CDR3 covers 13 residues. CDR3: CASSQVGNSPLHF. The DNA of the CDR3 is TGTGCCAGCAGCCAAGTCGGGAATTCACCCCTCCACTTT.